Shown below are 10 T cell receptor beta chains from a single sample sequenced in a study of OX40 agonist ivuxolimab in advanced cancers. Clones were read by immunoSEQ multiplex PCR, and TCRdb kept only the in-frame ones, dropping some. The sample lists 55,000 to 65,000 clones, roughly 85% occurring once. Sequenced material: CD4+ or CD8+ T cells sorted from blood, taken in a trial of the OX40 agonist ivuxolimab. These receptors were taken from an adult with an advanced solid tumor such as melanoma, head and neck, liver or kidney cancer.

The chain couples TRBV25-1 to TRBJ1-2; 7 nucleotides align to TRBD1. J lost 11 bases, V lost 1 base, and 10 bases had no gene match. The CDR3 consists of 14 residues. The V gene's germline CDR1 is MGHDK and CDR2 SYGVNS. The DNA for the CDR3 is TGTGCCAGCAGTGAATTGAACAGGGGTGGAAGGTACACCTTC. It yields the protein CASSELNRGGRYTF.

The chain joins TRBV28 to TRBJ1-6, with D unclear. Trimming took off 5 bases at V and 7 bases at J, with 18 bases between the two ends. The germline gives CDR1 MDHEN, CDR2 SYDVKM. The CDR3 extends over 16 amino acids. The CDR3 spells CASSQTAITMNSPLHF. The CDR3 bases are TGTGCCAGCAGTCAAACAGCTATTACCATGAATTCACCCCTCCACTTT.

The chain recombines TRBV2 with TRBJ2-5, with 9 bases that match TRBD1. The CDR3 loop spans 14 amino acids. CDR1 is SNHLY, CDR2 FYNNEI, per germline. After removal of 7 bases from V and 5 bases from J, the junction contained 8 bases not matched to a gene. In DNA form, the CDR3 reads TGTGCCAGCACCCGGACAGGGGTTCTGGAGACCCAGTACTTC. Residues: CASTRTGVLETQYF.

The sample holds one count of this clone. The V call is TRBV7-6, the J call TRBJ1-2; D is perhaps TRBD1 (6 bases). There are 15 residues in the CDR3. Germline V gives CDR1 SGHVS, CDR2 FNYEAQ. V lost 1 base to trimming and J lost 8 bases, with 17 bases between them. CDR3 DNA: TGTGCCAGCAGCTTAGAGGGGGGGGCCAAGTCGGGCTACACCTTC. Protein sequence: CASSLEGGAKSGYTF.

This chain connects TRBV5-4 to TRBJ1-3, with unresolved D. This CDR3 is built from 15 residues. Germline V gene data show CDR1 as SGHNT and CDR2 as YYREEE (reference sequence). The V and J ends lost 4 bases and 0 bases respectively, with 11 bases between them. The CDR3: CASSPGFSSGNTIYF. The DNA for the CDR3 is TGTGCCAGCAGCCCCGGGTTTTCCTCTGGAAACACCATATATTTT. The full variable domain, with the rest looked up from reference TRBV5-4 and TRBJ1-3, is ETGVTQSPTHLIKTRGQQVTLRCSSQSGHNTVSWYQQALGQGPQFIFQYYREEENGRGNFPPRFSGLQFPNYSSELNVNALELDDSALYLCASSPGFSSGNTIYFGEGSWLTVV.

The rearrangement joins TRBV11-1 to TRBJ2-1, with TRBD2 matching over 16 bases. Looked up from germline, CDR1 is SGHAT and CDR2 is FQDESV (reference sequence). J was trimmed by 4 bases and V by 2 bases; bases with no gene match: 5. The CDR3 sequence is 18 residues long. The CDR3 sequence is CASSLPGTSGRGYNEQFF. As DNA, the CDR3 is TGTGCCAGCAGCTTACCCGGGACTAGCGGGAGGGGATACAATGAGCAGTTCTTC.

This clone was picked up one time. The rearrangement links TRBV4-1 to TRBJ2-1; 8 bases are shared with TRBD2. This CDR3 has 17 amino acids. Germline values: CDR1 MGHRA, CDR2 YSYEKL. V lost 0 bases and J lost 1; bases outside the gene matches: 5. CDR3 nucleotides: TGCGCCAGCAGCCAAGAACTGACGGGAGGGTCCTACAATGAGCAGTTCTTC. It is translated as CASSQELTGGSYNEQFF.

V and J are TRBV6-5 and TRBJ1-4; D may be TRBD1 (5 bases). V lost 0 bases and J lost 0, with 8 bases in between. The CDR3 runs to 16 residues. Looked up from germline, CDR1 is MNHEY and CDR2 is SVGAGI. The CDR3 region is CASSYSRGATNEKLFF. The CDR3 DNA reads TGTGCCAGCAGTTACTCAAGGGGCGCAACTAATGAAAAACTGTTTTTT.

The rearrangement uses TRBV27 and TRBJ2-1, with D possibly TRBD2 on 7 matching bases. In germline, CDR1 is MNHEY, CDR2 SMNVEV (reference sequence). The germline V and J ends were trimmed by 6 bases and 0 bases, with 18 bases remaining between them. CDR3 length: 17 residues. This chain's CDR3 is CASSPGGGGSSYNEQFF. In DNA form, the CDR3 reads TGTGCCAGCAGCCCGGGGGGAGGGGGAAGCTCCTACAATGAGCAGTTCTTC.

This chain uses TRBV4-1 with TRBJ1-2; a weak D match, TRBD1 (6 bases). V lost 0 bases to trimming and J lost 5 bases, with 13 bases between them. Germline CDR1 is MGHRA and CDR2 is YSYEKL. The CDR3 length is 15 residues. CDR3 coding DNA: TGCGCCAGCAGCCAAGATCCACAGGGTATATATGGCTACACCTTC. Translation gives CASSQDPQGIYGYTF.